This T cell receptor (beta chain) stems from a study of blood T cell repertoires in COVID-19. Study at large: T cells, B-cell-depleted T cells, or PBMCs supplied cDNA or gDNA.

Original processing methods: Nucleated cell counts were estimated from reference gene primer amplification. Only in-frame clones appear in the TCRdb table, and some are missing; sequencing was by immunoSEQ multiplex PCR. The V and J calls and clone size were taken over from that table, and D and trimming were inferred from the DNA. The table includes under 85,000 clones, 75% to 90% detected once. Germline CDR1 MNHNY, CDR2 SVGAGI (reference sequence). V was cut by 3 bases and J by 4 bases, with 18 bases left in between. This CDR3 contains 16 residues. The TCR comes from a man in his sixties with active or convalescent COVID-19. Sample: peripheral blood. The chain couples TRBV6-6 to TRBJ1-2, with a weak D call TRBD1 (6 bases). The CDR3 is CASSYATGYEGYGYTF. The CDR3 DNA is TGTGCCAGCAGTTATGCCACAGGGTACGAAGGCTATGGCTACACCTTC.